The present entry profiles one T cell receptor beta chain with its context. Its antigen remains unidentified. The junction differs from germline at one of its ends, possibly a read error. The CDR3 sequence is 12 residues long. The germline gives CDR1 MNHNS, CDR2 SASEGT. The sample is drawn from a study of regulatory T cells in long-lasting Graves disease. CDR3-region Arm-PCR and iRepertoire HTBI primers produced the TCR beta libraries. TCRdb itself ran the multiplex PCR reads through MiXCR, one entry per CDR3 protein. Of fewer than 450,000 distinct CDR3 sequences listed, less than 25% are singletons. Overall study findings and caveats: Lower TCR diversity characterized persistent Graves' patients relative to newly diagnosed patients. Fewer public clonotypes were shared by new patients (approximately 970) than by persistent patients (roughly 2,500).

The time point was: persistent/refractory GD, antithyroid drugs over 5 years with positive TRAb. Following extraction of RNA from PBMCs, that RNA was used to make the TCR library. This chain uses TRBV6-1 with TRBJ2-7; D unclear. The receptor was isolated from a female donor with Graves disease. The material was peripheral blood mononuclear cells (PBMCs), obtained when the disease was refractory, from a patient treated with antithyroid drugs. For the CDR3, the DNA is TGTGCCAGCAGTGAAGCGCGGCAGCCTCGAGACTTC. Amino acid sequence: CASSEARQPRDF.